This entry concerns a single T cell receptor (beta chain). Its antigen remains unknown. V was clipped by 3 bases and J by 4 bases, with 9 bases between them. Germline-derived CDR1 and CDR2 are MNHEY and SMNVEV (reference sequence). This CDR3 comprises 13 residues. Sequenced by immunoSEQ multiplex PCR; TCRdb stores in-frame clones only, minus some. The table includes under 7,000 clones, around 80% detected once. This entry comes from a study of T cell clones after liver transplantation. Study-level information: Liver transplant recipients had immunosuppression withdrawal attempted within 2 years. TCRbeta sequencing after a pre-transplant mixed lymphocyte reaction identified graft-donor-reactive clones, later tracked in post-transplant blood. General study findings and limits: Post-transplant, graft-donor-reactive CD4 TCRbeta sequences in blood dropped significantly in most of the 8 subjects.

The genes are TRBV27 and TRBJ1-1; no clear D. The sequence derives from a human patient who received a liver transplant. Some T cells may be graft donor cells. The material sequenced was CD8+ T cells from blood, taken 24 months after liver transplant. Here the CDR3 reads CASSLSTATEAFF. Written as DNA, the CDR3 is TGTGCCAGCAGTTTGTCGACGGCCACTGAAGCTTTCTTT.